These 2 T cell receptor beta chains were all obtained from the same sample, sequenced in a study of T cells in Graves' hyperthyroidism and ophthalmopathy. Amplified regions were TCR beta CDR3 sequences from RNA transcripts. The HTBI primer set was used in a first-round RT-PCR of the TCR CDR3. MiXCR, applied by TCRdb to the multiplex PCR reads, yields one record per CDR3 protein. The sample includes about 640,000 distinct CDR3 sequences, about 45% of them seen just once. The material sequenced was peripheral blood or thyroid tissue (not recorded which). These receptors all come from an adult man with Graves' disease, either hyperthyroidism or ophthalmopathy (not recorded which).

The CDR3 DNA reads TGCAGTGCTAGTGGGGGCTCCTACGAGCAGTACTTC. It specifies CSASGGSYEQYF. The J gene is TRBJ2-7, the V gene TRBV20-1; D is perhaps TRBD1 or TRBD2 (5 bases each). Trimming left V 3 bases short and J 0 bases short, with 6 bases between. This CDR3 has 12 amino acids. Germline V gene lookup returns CDR1 DFQATT and CDR2 SNEGSKA (reference sequence).

The sample holds a few counts of this clonotype. The chain couples TRBV2 to TRBJ2-5; no clear D. V lost 5 bases to trimming and J lost 4 bases, with 11 bases between them. There are 13 residues in the CDR3. The germline CDR1 and CDR2 sequences are SNHLY and FYNNEI. This CDR3 is CASSPSARETQYF. For the CDR3, the DNA is TGTGCCAGCAGTCCCTCAGCGAGAGAGACCCAGTACTTC. Using reference TRBV2 and TRBJ2-5 for the parts outside the CDR3, the full variable domain is EPEVTQTPSHQVTQMGQEVILRCVPISNHLYFYWYRQILGQKVEFLVSFYNNEISEKSEIFDDQFSVERPDGSNFTLKIRSTKLEDSAMYFCASSPSARETQYFGPGTRLLVL.